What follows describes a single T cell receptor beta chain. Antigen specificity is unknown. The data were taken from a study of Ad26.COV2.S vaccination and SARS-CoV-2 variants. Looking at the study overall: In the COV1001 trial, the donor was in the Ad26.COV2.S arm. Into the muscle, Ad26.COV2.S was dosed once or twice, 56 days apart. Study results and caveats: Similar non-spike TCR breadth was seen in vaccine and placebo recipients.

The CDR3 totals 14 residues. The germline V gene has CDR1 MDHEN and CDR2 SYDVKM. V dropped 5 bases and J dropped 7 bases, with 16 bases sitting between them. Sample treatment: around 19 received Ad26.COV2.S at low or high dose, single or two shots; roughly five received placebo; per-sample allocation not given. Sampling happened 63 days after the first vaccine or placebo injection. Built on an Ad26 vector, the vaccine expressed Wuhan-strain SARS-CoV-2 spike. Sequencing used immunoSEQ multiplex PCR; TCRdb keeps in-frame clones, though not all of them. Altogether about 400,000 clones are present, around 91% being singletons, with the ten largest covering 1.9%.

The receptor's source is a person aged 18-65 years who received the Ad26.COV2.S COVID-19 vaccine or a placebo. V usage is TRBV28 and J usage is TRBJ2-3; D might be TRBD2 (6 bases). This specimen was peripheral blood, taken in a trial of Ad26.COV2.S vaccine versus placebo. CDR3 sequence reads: CASSLGTRSNTQYF. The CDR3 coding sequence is TGTGCCAGCAGTCTCGGGACTCGTAGTAATACGCAGTATTTT.